Listed below are T cell receptor beta chains from one sample, sequenced in a study of blood T cell repertoires in COVID-19. This table comes from immunoSEQ multiplex PCR, and its TCRdb copy is limited to in-frame clones, with some not included. The sample holds about 150,000 clones, over 80% seen once. Sequenced material: PBMCs or T cells enriched from blood (not recorded which). The receptors stem from a man in his 70s who had been exposed to COVID-19. The CDR3 runs from the conserved cysteine through the conserved F or W. D genes are given only for firm matches. Rows give clone size only sometimes, using once, few, many, or a class for an expanded clone.

v_gene: TRBV7-9
abundance: few
j_gene: TRBJ2-1
d_gene: .
CDR3nt: TGTGCCAGCAGCCCCCGCCGGGGCAATGAGCAGTTCTTC
CDR3aa: CASSPRRGNEQFF

v_gene: TRBV18
abundance: .
j_gene: TRBJ1-4
d_gene: .
CDR3nt: TGTGCCAGCTCGACCAGGGAGGGCGGTGAAAAACTGTTTTTT
CDR3aa: CASSTREGGEKLFF

v_gene: TRBV6-5
abundance: .
j_gene: TRBJ2-5
d_gene: .
CDR3nt: TGTGCCAGCAGTTTCACAGGGCAAGAGACCCAGTACTTC
CDR3aa: CASSFTGQETQYF

v_gene: TRBV5-1
abundance: .
j_gene: TRBJ1-2
d_gene: TRBD1
CDR3nt: TGCGCCAGCAGCTTAGGGGGCGCAGACTATGGCTACACCTTC
CDR3aa: CASSLGGADYGYTF

v_gene: TRBV7-6
abundance: .
j_gene: TRBJ2-1
d_gene: TRBD2
CDR3nt: TGTGCCAGCAGCTTAAGAGCTAGCGGGGGGGCTGGTGAGCAGTTCTTC
CDR3aa: CASSLRASGGAGEQFF

v_gene: TRBV19
abundance: .
j_gene: TRBJ2-5
d_gene: .
CDR3nt: TGTGCCAGTAGTAGCTCGGCCGGGGACTTTAGGACCCAGTACTTC
CDR3aa: CASSSSAGDFRTQYF

v_gene: TRBV27
abundance: .
j_gene: TRBJ1-2
d_gene: .
CDR3nt: TGTGCCAGCAGTCCTACTGGGCTTCGTTATGGCTACACCTTC
CDR3aa: CASSPTGLRYGYTF

v_gene: TRBV5-5
abundance: .
j_gene: TRBJ2-3
d_gene: TRBD2
CDR3nt: TGTGCCAGCAGCTTGGACCGGTGGACCGGGACTAATACGCAGTATTTT
CDR3aa: CASSLDRWTGTNTQYF

v_gene: TRBV11-2
abundance: .
j_gene: TRBJ1-3
d_gene: .
CDR3nt: TGTGCCAGCAGCCGACAGATATCCTCTGGAAACACCATATATTTT
CDR3aa: CASSRQISSGNTIYF

v_gene: TRBV11-2
abundance: few
j_gene: TRBJ2-2
d_gene: TRBD2
CDR3nt: TGTGCCAGCAGCTCCCAAAGGACTAGCGGCCGCGGCACCGGGGAGCTGTTTTTT
CDR3aa: CASSSQRTSGRGTGELFF

v_gene: TRBV29-1
abundance: once
j_gene: TRBJ1-1
d_gene: TRBD1
CDR3nt: TGCAGCGTTGGGGGGGGACAGGGAGCTGAAGCTTTCTTT
CDR3aa: CSVGGGQGAEAFF

v_gene: TRBV5-8
abundance: .
j_gene: TRBJ2-1
d_gene: .
CDR3nt: TGTGCCAGCAGCCTAGGGGGTTATATCTCGGATGAGCAGTTCTTC
CDR3aa: CASSLGGYISDEQFF

v_gene: TRBV9
abundance: .
j_gene: TRBJ2-2
d_gene: .
CDR3nt: TGTGCCAGCAGCGTAGCCGGACTCTCGAACACCGGGGAGCTGTTTTTT
CDR3aa: CASSVAGLSNTGELFF

v_gene: TRBV5-6
abundance: .
j_gene: TRBJ2-3
d_gene: .
CDR3nt: TGTGCCAGCAGCTTGGAGGGAGTTACGCAGTATTTT
CDR3aa: CASSLEGVTQYF

v_gene: TRBV5-1
abundance: .
j_gene: TRBJ1-5
d_gene: TRBD1
CDR3nt: TGCGCCAGCAGCTTGGGGACAGGGGACAATCAGCCCCAGCATTTT
CDR3aa: CASSLGTGDNQPQHF

v_gene: TRBV28
abundance: .
j_gene: TRBJ1-1
d_gene: TRBD1
CDR3nt: TGTGCCAGCAGTACCTGGACAGGGGGCGGCGTGGCAGGGAACACTGAAGCTTTCTTT
CDR3aa: CASSTWTGGGVAGNTEAFF

v_gene: TRBV6-5
abundance: .
j_gene: TRBJ1-1
d_gene: .
CDR3nt: TGTGCCAGCAGTTACTCGACCTCCTCCAAAGGGGCTGAAGCTTTCTTT
CDR3aa: CASSYSTSSKGAEAFF

v_gene: TRBV6-2/TRBV6-3
abundance: .
j_gene: TRBJ1-2
d_gene: TRBD1
CDR3nt: TGTGCCAGCAGTGACCGGGACAGGGACTATGGCTACACCTTC
CDR3aa: CASSDRDRDYGYTF

v_gene: TRBV18
abundance: few
j_gene: TRBJ1-3
d_gene: .
CDR3nt: TGTGCCAGCTCACCACAACCAAGGTACTACTCTGGAAACACCATATATTTT
CDR3aa: CASSPQPRYYSGNTIYF

v_gene: TRBV5-1
abundance: .
j_gene: TRBJ2-5
d_gene: TRBD2
CDR3nt: TGCGCCAGCAGCTTGAGCGGGGTAGAGACCCAGTACTTC
CDR3aa: CASSLSGVETQYF

v_gene: TRBV13
abundance: .
j_gene: TRBJ2-1
d_gene: .
CDR3nt: TGTGCCAGCAGCTTAGGGGGCAGGCGTCTGGATGAGCAGTTCTTC
CDR3aa: CASSLGGRRLDEQFF

v_gene: TRBV7-3
abundance: .
j_gene: TRBJ1-6
d_gene: .
CDR3nt: TGTGCCAGCAGCTTAACGTCAGGGCGGAATTCACCCCTCCACTTT
CDR3aa: CASSLTSGRNSPLHF

v_gene: TRBV7-9
abundance: .
j_gene: TRBJ2-1
d_gene: TRBD1
CDR3nt: TGTGCCTCAGGGACAGGGAATGAGCAGTTCTTC
CDR3aa: CASGTGNEQFF

v_gene: TRBV2
abundance: .
j_gene: TRBJ2-3
d_gene: TRBD2
CDR3nt: TGTGCCAGCAGTGAATCCCTAGCGGGCCTGCATACGCAGTATTTT
CDR3aa: CASSESLAGLHTQYF

v_gene: TRBV19
abundance: .
j_gene: TRBJ2-2
d_gene: TRBD1
CDR3nt: TGTGCCAGTAGTTCCGTTCCAACAGGGGCGAACACCGGGGAGCTGTTTTTT
CDR3aa: CASSSVPTGANTGELFF

v_gene: TRBV7-2
abundance: .
j_gene: TRBJ1-1
d_gene: TRBD1
CDR3nt: TGTGCCAGCAGCTCCCCCCGGGGACAGGGGGAAGCTTTCTTT
CDR3aa: CASSSPRGQGEAFF

v_gene: TRBV24-1
abundance: .
j_gene: TRBJ2-2
d_gene: .
CDR3nt: TGTGCCACCAGTGGCGGGGCCCACACCGGGGAGCTGTTTTTT
CDR3aa: CATSGGAHTGELFF

v_gene: TRBV3-1/TRBV3-2
abundance: .
j_gene: TRBJ2-7
d_gene: TRBD2
CDR3nt: TGTGCCAGCAGCCAAGACGGGGGGGGAAGGAGGCAGTACTTC
CDR3aa: CASSQDGGGRRQYF

v_gene: TRBV6-2/TRBV6-3
abundance: .
j_gene: TRBJ2-6
d_gene: TRBD1
CDR3nt: TGTGCCAGCAGTTCTGAACGGGACAGGGGCTCTGGGGCCAACGTCCTGACTTTC
CDR3aa: CASSSERDRGSGANVLTF

v_gene: TRBV3-1/TRBV3-2
abundance: few
j_gene: TRBJ1-2
d_gene: TRBD1
CDR3nt: TGTGCCAGCAGCCTCCACACAGGGGGGGGCTACACCTTC
CDR3aa: CASSLHTGGGYTF

v_gene: TRBV6-5
abundance: .
j_gene: TRBJ1-1
d_gene: .
CDR3nt: TGTGCCAGCAGTTACTCGAACAGAGATAACACTGAAGCTTTCTTT
CDR3aa: CASSYSNRDNTEAFF

v_gene: TRBV7-2
abundance: .
j_gene: TRBJ1-1
d_gene: TRBD1
CDR3nt: TGTGCCAGCAGCAGAAGACAGGGACAAGTGACTGAAGCTTTCTTT
CDR3aa: CASSRRQGQVTEAFF

v_gene: TRBV28
abundance: .
j_gene: TRBJ1-3
d_gene: .
CDR3nt: TGTGCCAGCAGTTCCCCCCGGGGACAAGTCTTAGGAAACACCATATATTTT
CDR3aa: CASSSPRGQVLGNTIYF

v_gene: TRBV19
abundance: .
j_gene: TRBJ1-4
d_gene: TRBD1
CDR3nt: TGTGCCAGTAGTATCGACAGGGGTCGGGAAAAACTGTTTTTT
CDR3aa: CASSIDRGREKLFF

v_gene: TRBV6-5
abundance: .
j_gene: TRBJ1-2
d_gene: .
CDR3nt: TGTGCCAGCAGTTACAGGGGACTTAACTATGGCTACACCTTC
CDR3aa: CASSYRGLNYGYTF

v_gene: TRBV14
abundance: .
j_gene: TRBJ2-6
d_gene: .
CDR3nt: TGTGCCAGCAGCCAAGGAGGGACTGGGGCCAACGTCCTGACTTTC
CDR3aa: CASSQGGTGANVLTF

v_gene: TRBV30
abundance: .
j_gene: TRBJ2-7
d_gene: .
CDR3nt: TGTGCCTGGACCCGCGCCTCCTACGAGCAGTACTTC
CDR3aa: CAWTRASYEQYF

v_gene: TRBV7-2
abundance: .
j_gene: TRBJ1-1
d_gene: TRBD1
CDR3nt: TGTGCCAGCAGCTTAGTACAGGGGGCGAACACTGAAGCTTTCTTT
CDR3aa: CASSLVQGANTEAFF

v_gene: TRBV3-1/TRBV3-2
abundance: .
j_gene: TRBJ2-7
d_gene: .
CDR3nt: TGTGCCAGCAGCCAAGAAGCCGTTCCAATTACCTACGAGCAGTACTTC
CDR3aa: CASSQEAVPITYEQYF

v_gene: TRBV5-1
abundance: few
j_gene: TRBJ1-2
d_gene: .
CDR3nt: TGCGCCAGCAGCTTCCTGGGGGCAGGGTATGGCTACACCTTC
CDR3aa: CASSFLGAGYGYTF

v_gene: TRBV7-3
abundance: .
j_gene: TRBJ2-1
d_gene: .
CDR3nt: TGTGCCAGCAGCCTTACCGGAGGAGGAAGGGATGAGCAGTTCTTC
CDR3aa: CASSLTGGGRDEQFF

v_gene: TRBV5-1
abundance: .
j_gene: TRBJ2-2
d_gene: TRBD1
CDR3nt: TGCGCCAGCAGCTTTGACAGGGACGGGGAGCTGTTTTTT
CDR3aa: CASSFDRDGELFF

v_gene: TRBV10-3
abundance: .
j_gene: TRBJ2-2
d_gene: TRBD1
CDR3nt: TGTGCCATCAGTGGAGGGACAGGGTCGAACACCGGGGAGCTGTTTTTT
CDR3aa: CAISGGTGSNTGELFF

v_gene: TRBV19
abundance: .
j_gene: TRBJ2-1
d_gene: TRBD2
CDR3nt: TGTGCCAGTAGTGCTAGCGGGGTAAACAATGAGCAGTTCTTC
CDR3aa: CASSASGVNNEQFF

v_gene: TRBV6-5
abundance: few
j_gene: TRBJ1-1
d_gene: TRBD1
CDR3nt: TGTGCCAGCACTAAGGACAGGTCGGCTGAAGCTTTCTTT
CDR3aa: CASTKDRSAEAFF

v_gene: TRBV6-6
abundance: .
j_gene: TRBJ1-1
d_gene: TRBD1
CDR3nt: TGTGCCAGCAGCTTACAGGGGCGCACTGAAGCTTTCTTT
CDR3aa: CASSLQGRTEAFF

v_gene: TRBV5-1
abundance: .
j_gene: TRBJ1-2
d_gene: TRBD1
CDR3nt: TGCGCCAGCAGCCCCGGGGACAGGAGGGCCTATGGCTACACCTTC
CDR3aa: CASSPGDRRAYGYTF

v_gene: TRBV7-8
abundance: .
j_gene: TRBJ1-2
d_gene: .
CDR3nt: TGTGCCAGCAGCTCGGGCAGGGCCGGCTATGGCTACACCTTC
CDR3aa: CASSSGRAGYGYTF

v_gene: TRBV10-1
abundance: .
j_gene: TRBJ2-1
d_gene: TRBD2
CDR3nt: TGCGCCAGCAGTGAGAGAGGACTAGCGATTAGTGAGCAGTTCTTC
CDR3aa: CASSERGLAISEQFF